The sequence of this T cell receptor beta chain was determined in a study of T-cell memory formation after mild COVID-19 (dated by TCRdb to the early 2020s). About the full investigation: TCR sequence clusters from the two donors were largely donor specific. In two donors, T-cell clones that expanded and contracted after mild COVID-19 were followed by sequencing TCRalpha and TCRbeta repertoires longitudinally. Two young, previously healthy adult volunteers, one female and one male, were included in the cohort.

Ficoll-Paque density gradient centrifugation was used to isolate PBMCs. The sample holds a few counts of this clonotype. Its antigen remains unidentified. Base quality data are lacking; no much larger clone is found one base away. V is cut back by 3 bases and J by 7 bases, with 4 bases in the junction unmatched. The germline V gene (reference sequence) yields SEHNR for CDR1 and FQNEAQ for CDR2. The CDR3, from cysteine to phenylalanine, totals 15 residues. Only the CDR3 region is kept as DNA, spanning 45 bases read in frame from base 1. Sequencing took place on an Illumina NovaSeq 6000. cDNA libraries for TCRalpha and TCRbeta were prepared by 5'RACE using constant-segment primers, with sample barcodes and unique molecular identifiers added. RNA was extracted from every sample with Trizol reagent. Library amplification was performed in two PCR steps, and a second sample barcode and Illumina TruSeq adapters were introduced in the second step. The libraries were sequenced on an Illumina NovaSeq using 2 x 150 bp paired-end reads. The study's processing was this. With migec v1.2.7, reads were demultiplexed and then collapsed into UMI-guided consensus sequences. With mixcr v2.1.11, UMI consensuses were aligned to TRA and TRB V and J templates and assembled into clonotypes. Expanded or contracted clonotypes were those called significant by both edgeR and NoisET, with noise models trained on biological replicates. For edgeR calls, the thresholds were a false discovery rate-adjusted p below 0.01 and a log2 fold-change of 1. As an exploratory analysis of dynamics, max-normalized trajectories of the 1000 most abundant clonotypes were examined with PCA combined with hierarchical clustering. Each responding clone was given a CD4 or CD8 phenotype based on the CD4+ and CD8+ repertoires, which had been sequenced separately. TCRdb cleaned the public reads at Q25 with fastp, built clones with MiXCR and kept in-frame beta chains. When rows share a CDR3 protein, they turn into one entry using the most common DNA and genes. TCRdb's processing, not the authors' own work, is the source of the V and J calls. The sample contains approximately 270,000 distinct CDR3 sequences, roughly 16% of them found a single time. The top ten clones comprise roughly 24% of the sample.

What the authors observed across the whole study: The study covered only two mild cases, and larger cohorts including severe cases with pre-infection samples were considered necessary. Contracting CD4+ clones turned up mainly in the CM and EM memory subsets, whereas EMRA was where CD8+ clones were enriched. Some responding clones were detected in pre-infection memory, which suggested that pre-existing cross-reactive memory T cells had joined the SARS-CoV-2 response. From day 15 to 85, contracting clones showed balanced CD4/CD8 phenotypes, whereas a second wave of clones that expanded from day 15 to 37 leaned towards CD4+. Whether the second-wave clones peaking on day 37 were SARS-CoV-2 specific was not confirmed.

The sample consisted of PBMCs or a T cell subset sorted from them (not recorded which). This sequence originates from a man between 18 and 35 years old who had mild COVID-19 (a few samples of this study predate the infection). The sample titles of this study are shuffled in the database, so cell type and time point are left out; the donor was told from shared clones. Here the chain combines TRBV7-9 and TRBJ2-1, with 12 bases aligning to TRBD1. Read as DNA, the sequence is TGTGCCAGCAGCTTCCCGGGACAGGGGGCTAATGAGCAGTTCTTC. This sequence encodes CASSFPGQGANEQFF. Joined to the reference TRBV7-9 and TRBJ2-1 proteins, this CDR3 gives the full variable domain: DTGVSQNPRHKITKRGQNVTFRCDPISEHNRLYWYRQTLGQGPEFLTYFQNEAQLEKSRLLSDRFSAERPKGSFSTLEIQRTEQGDSAMYLCASSFPGQGANEQFFGPGTRLTVL.